This entry describes one T cell receptor beta chain. The target antigen is unknown. These data are taken from a study of chemoradiotherapy in HPV16-positive cancers. Study in general: Candidate HPV-specific clones and shared TCR motifs came from two HPV16-positive patients.

Whole-study findings and limits: Non-HPV-specific T cells did not expand in tumors during treatment, whereas candidate HPV-specific clones and E7-related motifs did.

Clones were read by immunoSEQ multiplex PCR, and TCRdb kept only the in-frame ones, dropping some. The table records roughly 8,800 clones, 60% to 75% of them present only once. V lost 5 bases and J lost 7, with 20 bases in between. CDR3 length: 15 amino acids. Germline CDR1 SGHTA, CDR2 FQGTGA. Repeated repertoire sampling spanned the course of chemoradiotherapy. V usage is TRBV7-3 and J usage is TRBJ1-2; D is possibly TRBD1 (5 bases). The input for sequencing was tumor tissue, taken from a patient who underwent chemoradiotherapy. The TCR comes from a human donor with HPV-associated anogenital cancer. CDR3 sequence reads: CASSLKERDPRGYTF. The CDR3 nucleotides read TGTGCCAGCAGCCTCAAAGAACGGGACCCTCGTGGCTACACCTTC.